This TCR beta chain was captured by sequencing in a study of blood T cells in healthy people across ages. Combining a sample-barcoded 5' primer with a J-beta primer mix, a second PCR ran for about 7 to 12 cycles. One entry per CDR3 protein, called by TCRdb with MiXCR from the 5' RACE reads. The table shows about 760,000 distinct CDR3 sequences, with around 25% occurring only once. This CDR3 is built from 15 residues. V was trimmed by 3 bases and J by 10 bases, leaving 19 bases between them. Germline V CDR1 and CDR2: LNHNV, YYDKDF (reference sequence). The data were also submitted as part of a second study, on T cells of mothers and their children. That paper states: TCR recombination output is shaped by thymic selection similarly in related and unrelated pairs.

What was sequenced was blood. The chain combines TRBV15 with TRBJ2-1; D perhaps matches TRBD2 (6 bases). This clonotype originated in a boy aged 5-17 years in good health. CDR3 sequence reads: CATSRESSDGGEQFF. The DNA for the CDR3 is TGTGCCACCAGCAGGGAGAGTAGCGACGGAGGGGAGCAGTTCTTC.